Listed below are T cell receptor beta chains from one sample, sequenced in a study of blood T cell repertoires in COVID-19. TCRdb's copy holds only in-frame clones and misses some; the assay was immunoSEQ multiplex PCR. The table lists 100,000 to 150,000 clones, about four fifths of them singletons. The sample comprised peripheral blood. These receptor sequences come from a man between 40 and 49 years old with active or convalescent COVID-19. CDR3s include the opening cysteine and the closing phenylalanine or tryptophan. A D gene is named only where the DNA matches it firmly. Size values are once, few and many counts, or a class for expanded clones, and some rows have none.

J,D,size,V,DNA,CDR3
TRBJ1-4,-,-,TRBV12-3/TRBV12-4,TGTGCCAGCAGTTTAGGACAGATGGGAAAACTGTTTTTT,CASSLGQMGKLFF
TRBJ2-1,TRBD1,-,TRBV5-1,TGCGCCAGCAGCTTGGCCTCGGGACAGGGGGCGGGTGAGCAGTTCTTC,CASSLASGQGAGEQFF
TRBJ2-2,-,-,TRBV7-9,TGTGCCAGCAGCTTATCTCCCTTCAACACCGGGGAGCTGTTTTTT,CASSLSPFNTGELFF
TRBJ1-5,-,few,TRBV30,TGTGCCTATTCGGGAGGGCCCAATCAGCCCCAGCATTTT,CAYSGGPNQPQHF
TRBJ2-1,-,-,TRBV11-2,TGTGCCAGCAGCCCGGCCGGGACTGGAAGGTTCTTC,CASSPAGTGRFF
TRBJ1-5,-,once,TRBV6-5,TGTGCCAGCAAGTGGTGGGAGGGCAATCAGCCCCAGCATTTT,CASKWWEGNQPQHF
TRBJ1-3,-,-,TRBV5-6,TGTGCCAGCAGCTCCAGACAAGAAATCTCTGGAAACACCATATATTTT,CASSSRQEISGNTIYF
TRBJ1-1,TRBD1,-,TRBV4-2,TGTGCCAGCAGAAGACTTGCCGGGACAGCGAACACTGAAGCTTTCTTT,CASRRLAGTANTEAFF
TRBJ1-3,-,-,TRBV9,TGTGCCAGCAGCGTAGGGGGGGTATCTGGAAACACCATATATTTT,CASSVGGVSGNTIYF
TRBJ2-7,-,-,TRBV6-1,TGTGCCAGCAGTGAAGGGACAGTTCGGGGCGAGCAGTACTTC,CASSEGTVRGEQYF
TRBJ1-6,-,once,TRBV9,TGTGCCAGCAGCGTCGACAGCGATAATTCACCCCTCCACTTT,CASSVDSDNSPLHF
TRBJ2-3,TRBD2,-,TRBV5-4,TGTGCCAGCAGCTGGTCCGGGACTAGCGGGGGAGGCGCAGATACGCAGTATTTT,CASSWSGTSGGGADTQYF
TRBJ2-3,-,once,TRBV6-6,TGTGCCAGCACCCCACCCGCGTATACGCAGTATTTT,CASTPPAYTQYF
TRBJ2-3,TRBD1,-,TRBV6-5,TGTGCCAGCAGCTGGACAGGGCGGGGAGAATATACGCAGTATTTT,CASSWTGRGEYTQYF
TRBJ1-5,TRBD1,-,TRBV3-1/TRBV3-2,TGTGCCAGCAGTCTAACAGGGGCCCAAGGGCCCCAGCATTTT,CASSLTGAQGPQHF
TRBJ1-1,-,-,TRBV11-1,TGTGCCAGCAGCCGGGGGGTAGTCTTGAACACTGAAGCTTTCTTT,CASSRGVVLNTEAFF
TRBJ1-3,-,-,TRBV30,TGTGCCCTACAGAACTCTGGAAACACCATATATTTT,CALQNSGNTIYF
TRBJ2-1,-,-,TRBV5-1,TGCGCCAGCAAGTCATCGAGCTCCTACAATGAGCAGTTCTTC,CASKSSSSYNEQFF
TRBJ2-3,-,-,TRBV29-1,TGCAGCGTTGCCCTTACGGCAGATACGCAGTATTTT,CSVALTADTQYF
TRBJ1-3,TRBD1,-,TRBV10-2,TGCGCCAGCAGTGATAGGGCAGGGGGGTTCTCTGGAAACACCATATATTTT,CASSDRAGGFSGNTIYF
TRBJ2-2,-,-,TRBV24-1,TGTGCCACCAGTTCTAGCGTCGCCGGGGAGCTGTTTTTT,CATSSSVAGELFF
TRBJ2-4,-,few,TRBV4-2,TGTGCCAGCAGCCAAAGCCCGACGTCCCGGGACACACAGCTAGCCAAAAACATTCAGTACTTC,CASSQSPTSRDTQLAKNIQYF
TRBJ1-2,TRBD1,-,TRBV3-1/TRBV3-2,TGTGCCAGCAGCCAAACAGGGGGCTATGGCTACACCTTC,CASSQTGGYGYTF
TRBJ1-1,TRBD1,-,TRBV4-1,TGCGCCAGCAGCCAAGAGAGGGGGCAGGTTCTACCGAACACTGAAGCTTTCTTT,CASSQERGQVLPNTEAFF
TRBJ1-2,TRBD1,-,TRBV5-1,TGCGCCAGCAGCACATCACAGGGGAACTATGGCTACACCTTC,CASSTSQGNYGYTF
TRBJ1-2,-,-,TRBV30,TGTGCCTGGACAGTTAAGTGGGAGGGGAACGGCTACACCTTC,CAWTVKWEGNGYTF
TRBJ1-2,TRBD1,-,TRBV5-8,TGTGCCAGCAGCCTAGGACAGGGAACTTTCGGCTACACCTTC,CASSLGQGTFGYTF
TRBJ1-1,-,-,TRBV6-2/TRBV6-3,TGTGCCAGCAGTTTCAGGGTTGGTAACACTGAAGCTTTCTTT,CASSFRVGNTEAFF
TRBJ1-5,TRBD1,-,TRBV6-5,TGTGCCAGCAGTTACAGGGGGCTAACCAATCAGCCCCAGCATTTT,CASSYRGLTNQPQHF
TRBJ2-3,TRBD2,-,TRBV5-1,TGCGCCAGCAGCTTAGGTAGCGGGGAAGATACGCAGTATTTT,CASSLGSGEDTQYF
TRBJ1-2,TRBD1,-,TRBV5-1,TGCGCCAGCAGCCCCGGACAGGGAAACTATGGCTACACCTTC,CASSPGQGNYGYTF
TRBJ1-2,-,-,TRBV29-1,TGCAGCGTTGAGGCTTCTTCAGACTATGGCTACACCTTC,CSVEASSDYGYTF
TRBJ2-2,-,once,TRBV11-1,TGTGCCAGCAGCTTAGTAGGAGGGACCGGGGAGCTGTTTTTT,CASSLVGGTGELFF
TRBJ1-4,-,-,TRBV28,TGTGCCAGCAGTTTCGGGGGTGAGGGTGAAAAACTGTTTTTT,CASSFGGEGEKLFF
TRBJ1-2,-,-,TRBV2,TGTGCCAGCAGTTTCCAGGGTGCCAACTATGGCTACACCTTC,CASSFQGANYGYTF
TRBJ2-3,TRBD2,-,TRBV11-2,TGTGCCAGCAGCTTAGAAGCGGGGGGGCCGGGTACGCAGTATTTT,CASSLEAGGPGTQYF
TRBJ1-3,-,-,TRBV5-1,TGCGCCAGCAGCTTAGAAGGGGGATATGGAAACACCATATATTTT,CASSLEGGYGNTIYF
TRBJ1-1,-,many,TRBV27,TGTGCCAGCAGTTTACAGGGGCCCACTGAAGCTTTCTTT,CASSLQGPTEAFF
TRBJ1-5,-,-,TRBV12-5,TGTGCTAGTGGCTTGGACGGAGCCAATCAGCCCCAGCATTTT,CASGLDGANQPQHF
TRBJ2-7,-,-,TRBV7-2,TGTGCCAGCAGCCCAGGGGGGAAGGCTGGCAACGAGCAGTACTTC,CASSPGGKAGNEQYF
TRBJ2-1,-,-,TRBV30,TGTGCCTTGAGATTGGACCCGGGAGCGTACAATGAGCAGTTCTTC,CALRLDPGAYNEQFF
TRBJ2-7,-,-,TRBV2,TGTGCCAGCAGTGAACAGCAGGGGGGTTACGAGCAGTACTTC,CASSEQQGGYEQYF
TRBJ2-5,TRBD2,-,TRBV12-5,TGTGCTAGTGGTTTGGGGACTAGCGGGGGGGCGTTGACCCAGTACTTC,CASGLGTSGGALTQYF
TRBJ2-7,TRBD1,-,TRBV3-1/TRBV3-2,TGTGCCAGCAGCCACACCGGACAGGGCCGCGAGCAGTACTTC,CASSHTGQGREQYF
TRBJ1-2,-,-,TRBV9,TGTGCCAGCAGCGTAGGACCCCCAGCAGGTGGCTACACCTTC,CASSVGPPAGGYTF
TRBJ2-2,-,-,TRBV4-3,TGCGCCAGCAGCCCTGACACGAACACCGGGGAGCTGTTTTTT,CASSPDTNTGELFF
TRBJ1-1,-,-,TRBV3-1/TRBV3-2,TGTGCCAGCAGCCAAGGGTCAGGGCGAGCTTTCTTT,CASSQGSGRAFF
TRBJ2-7,-,-,TRBV5-5,TGTGCCAGCAGCTTGGGTAGGGGGGGAACCTACGAGCAGTACTTC,CASSLGRGGTYEQYF
TRBJ1-3,TRBD1,-,TRBV7-2,TGTGCCAGCAGCTTGAGGACAGGGGCGAGAGGAAACACCATATATTTT,CASSLRTGARGNTIYF
TRBJ1-2,-,-,TRBV20-1,TGCAGCGCTAGTAACAGAATTAACTATGGCTACACCTTC,CSASNRINYGYTF
TRBJ2-3,-,-,TRBV2,TGTGCCAGCATTCGCAGTAGCACAGATACGCAGTATTTT,CASIRSSTDTQYF